This T cell receptor beta chain was recovered during a study of control samples from healthy donors and cancer patients. The repertoire was sequenced with immunoSEQ multiplex PCR; TCRdb's copy has only in-frame clones and lacks some. The sample yields about 110,000 clones, around nine tenths seen once. V was shortened by 4 bases and J by 5 bases, with 20 bases between the two germline ends. The CDR3 extends over 16 amino acids. Germline-derived CDR1 and CDR2 are MNHEY and SVGAGI. The receptor comes from a woman between 50 and 59 years old in good health. The chain is built from TRBV6-5 and TRBJ2-5, with D possibly being TRBD2 (5 bases). Sequenced input: blood. CDR3 region: CASSLLGGRRGETQYF. The CDR3 DNA follows: TGTGCCAGCAGTTTACTAGGAGGAAGGCGTGGGGAGACCCAGTACTTC.